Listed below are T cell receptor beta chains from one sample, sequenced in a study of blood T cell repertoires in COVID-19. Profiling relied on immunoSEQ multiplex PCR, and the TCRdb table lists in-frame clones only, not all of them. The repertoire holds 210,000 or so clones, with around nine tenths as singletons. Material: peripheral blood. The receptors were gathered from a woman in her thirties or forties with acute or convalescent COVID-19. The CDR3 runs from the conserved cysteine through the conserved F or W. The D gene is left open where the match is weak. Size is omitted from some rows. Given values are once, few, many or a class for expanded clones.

TGTGCCAGTGGATCGGGGGTAGAGACCCAGTACTTC CASGSGVETQYF TRBV19 12 . TRBJ2-5 .
TGTGCCAGCAGCGTAGGGAGCGGATCAGGGACCCAGTACTTC CASSVGSGSGTQYF TRBV9 14 . TRBJ2-5 .
TGTGCCAGCAGCTACTCAACTAATGAAAAACTGTTTTTT CASSYSTNEKLFF TRBV3-1/TRBV3-2 13 . TRBJ1-4 .
TGCGCCAGCAGCTTGGGAGGCGGGGGGGAGACCCAGTACTTC CASSLGGGGETQYF TRBV5-1 14 . TRBJ2-5 TRBD2
TGTGCCAGCAGCACGCCGGGACAGGCGGCCGGGGAGCTGTTTTTT CASSTPGQAAGELFF TRBV7-6 15 . TRBJ2-2 TRBD1
TGTGCCAGTAGTAGGCAGGGGTATGCGAACACCGGGGAGCTGTTTTTT CASSRQGYANTGELFF TRBV19 16 . TRBJ2-2 .
. CASILGTGGEAFF TRBV6-5 13 . TRBJ1-1 .
TGTGCCAGCAGGTCAGCCAGTAGGGGGGAGACCCAGTACTTC CASRSASRGETQYF TRBV6-5 14 . TRBJ2-5 .
TGTGCCAGCAGCTTAGAGCTAGTGTGGGGCCAGGCAGATACGCAGTATTTT CASSLELVWGQADTQYF TRBV7-8 17 . TRBJ2-3 .
TGTGCCAGCAGTCCGACCGACAGGTCGGGCACTGAAGCTTTCTTT CASSPTDRSGTEAFF TRBV19 15 . TRBJ1-1 .
TGTGCCAGCAGCCGATACCCCAGACAGGGGATGACCAAAAACATTCAGTACTTC CASSRYPRQGMTKNIQYF TRBV6-6 18 . TRBJ2-4 TRBD1
TGTGCCAGCAGCCGATCGTCCCGGGACTTGTTCACAGATACGCAGTATTTT CASSRSSRDLFTDTQYF TRBV7-8 17 . TRBJ2-3 .
TGTGCCAGCAGCCATCCCGGGACAGCTTATGGCTACACCTTC CASSHPGTAYGYTF TRBV3-1/TRBV3-2 14 few TRBJ1-2 TRBD1
TGTGCCAGCTCGGCCAGGGGGCCCTATGGCTACACCTTC CASSARGPYGYTF TRBV2 13 . TRBJ1-2 TRBD1
TGTGCCAGCAGCCAATTTACAGGGTATGGCTACACCTTC CASSQFTGYGYTF TRBV14 13 few TRBJ1-2 .
TGTGCCAGCAAAACAGGGGGCGTCACTGAAGCTTTCTTT CASKTGGVTEAFF TRBV12-3/TRBV12-4 13 . TRBJ1-1 TRBD1
TGCGCCAGCAGCCCCGGTAGGGGCAAAGAGACCCAGTACTTC CASSPGRGKETQYF TRBV5-1 14 . TRBJ2-5 .
TGCAGTGCTAGTCAATCCTATGGCTACACCTTC CSASQSYGYTF TRBV20-1 11 . TRBJ1-2 .
TGTGCCAGCAGCTTTGGGACAGGCGGACCAAGTCAACGGGGCTACACCTTC CASSFGTGGPSQRGYTF TRBV7-8 17 . TRBJ1-2 TRBD1
TGTGCCAGCAGCGTAGGTCAGGGAAACTATGGCTACACCTTC CASSVGQGNYGYTF TRBV9 14 . TRBJ1-2 .
TGTGCCAGCAGCTCCGGACAGGGTGGAACTAACTATGGCTACACCTTC CASSSGQGGTNYGYTF TRBV28 16 . TRBJ1-2 TRBD1
TGCAGTGCTAGTCTCCAGGGGGCGAGCAATCAGCCCCAGCATTTT CSASLQGASNQPQHF TRBV20-1 15 . TRBJ1-5 TRBD1
TGTGCCAGTCGGGTTGAGACCCAGTACTTC CASRVETQYF TRBV5-6 10 . TRBJ2-5 .